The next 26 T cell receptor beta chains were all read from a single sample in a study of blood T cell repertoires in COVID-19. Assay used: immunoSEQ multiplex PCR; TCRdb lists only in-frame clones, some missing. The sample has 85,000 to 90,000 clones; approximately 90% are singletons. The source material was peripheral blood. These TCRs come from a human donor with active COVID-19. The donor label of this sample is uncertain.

DNA of the CDR3: TGCGCCAGCAGCAACCGGGACTTGGGGGGAGATACGCAGTATTTT. It yields the protein CASSNRDLGGDTQYF. The chain joins TRBV5-1 to TRBJ2-3; possibly TRBD2 for D (6 bases). The V end was cut by 4 bases, the J end by 5 bases, with 17 bases between. This CDR3 comprises 15 residues. Germline V gene sequence: CDR1 SGHRS, CDR2 YFSETQ.

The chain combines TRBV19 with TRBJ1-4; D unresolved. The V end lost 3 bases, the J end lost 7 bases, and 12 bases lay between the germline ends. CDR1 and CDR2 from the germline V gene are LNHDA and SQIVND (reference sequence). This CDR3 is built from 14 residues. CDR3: CASSIETGTEKLFF. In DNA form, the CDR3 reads TGTGCCAGTAGTATTGAGACTGGAACTGAAAAACTGTTTTTT.

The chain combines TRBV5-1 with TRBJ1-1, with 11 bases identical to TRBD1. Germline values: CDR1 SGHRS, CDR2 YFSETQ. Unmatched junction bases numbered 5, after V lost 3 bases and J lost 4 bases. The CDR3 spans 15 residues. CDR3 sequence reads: CASSSGQGASTEAFF. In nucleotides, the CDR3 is TGCGCCAGCAGCTCAGGACAGGGGGCGAGCACTGAAGCTTTCTTT.

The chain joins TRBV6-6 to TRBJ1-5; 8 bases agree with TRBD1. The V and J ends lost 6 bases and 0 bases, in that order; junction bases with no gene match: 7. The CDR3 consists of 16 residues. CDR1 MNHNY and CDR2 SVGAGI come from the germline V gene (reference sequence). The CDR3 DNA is TGTGCCAGCAGCCTTGGGACAGGCAATAGCAATCAGCCCCAGCATTTT. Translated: CASSLGTGNSNQPQHF.

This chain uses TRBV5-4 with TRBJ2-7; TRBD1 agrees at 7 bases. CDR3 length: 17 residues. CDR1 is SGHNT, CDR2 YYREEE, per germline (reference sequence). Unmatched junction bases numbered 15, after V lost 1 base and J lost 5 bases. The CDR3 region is CASSLKTGPTGSDEQYF. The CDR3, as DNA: TGTGCCAGCAGCTTGAAAACGGGGCCGACAGGGTCGGACGAGCAGTACTTC.

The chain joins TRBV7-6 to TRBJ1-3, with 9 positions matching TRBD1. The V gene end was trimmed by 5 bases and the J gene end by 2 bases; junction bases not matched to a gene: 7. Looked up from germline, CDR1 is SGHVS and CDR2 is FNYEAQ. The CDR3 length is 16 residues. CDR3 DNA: TGTGCCAGCAGCCTCAGGACAGGGGAGGCTGGAAACACCATATATTTT. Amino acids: CASSLRTGEAGNTIYF. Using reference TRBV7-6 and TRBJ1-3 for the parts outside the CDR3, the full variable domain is GAGVSQSPRYKVTKRGQDVALRCDPISGHVSLYWYRQALGQGPEFLTYFNYEAQQDKSGLPNDRFSAERPEGSISTLTIQRTEQRDSAMYRCASSLRTGEAGNTIYFGEGSWLTVV.

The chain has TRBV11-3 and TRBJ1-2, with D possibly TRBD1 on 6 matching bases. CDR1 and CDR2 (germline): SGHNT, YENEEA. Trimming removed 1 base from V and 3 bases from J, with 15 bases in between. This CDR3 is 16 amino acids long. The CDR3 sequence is CASSLVISRGYYGYTF. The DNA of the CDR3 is TGTGCCAGCAGCTTAGTTATTTCCAGGGGATACTATGGCTACACCTTC.

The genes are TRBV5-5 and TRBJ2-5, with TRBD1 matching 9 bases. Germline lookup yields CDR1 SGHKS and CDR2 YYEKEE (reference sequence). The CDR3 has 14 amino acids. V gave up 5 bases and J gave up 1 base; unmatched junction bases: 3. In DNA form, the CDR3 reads TGTGCCAGCAGACGACAGGGGGGCCAAGAGACCCAGTACTTC. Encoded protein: CASRRQGGQETQYF.

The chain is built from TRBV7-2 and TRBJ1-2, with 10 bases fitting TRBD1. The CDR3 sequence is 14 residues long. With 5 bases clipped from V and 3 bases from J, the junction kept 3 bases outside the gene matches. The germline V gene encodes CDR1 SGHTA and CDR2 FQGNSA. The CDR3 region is CASSMTGGYYGYTF. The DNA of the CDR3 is TGTGCCAGCAGCATGACAGGGGGCTACTATGGCTACACCTTC.

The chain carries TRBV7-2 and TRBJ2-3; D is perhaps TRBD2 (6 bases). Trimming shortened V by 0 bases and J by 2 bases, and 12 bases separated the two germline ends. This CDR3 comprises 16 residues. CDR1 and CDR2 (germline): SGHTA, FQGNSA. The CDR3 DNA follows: TGTGCCAGCAGCTTAGCGTACGGGGGAAACACAGATACGCAGTATTTT. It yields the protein CASSLAYGGNTDTQYF.

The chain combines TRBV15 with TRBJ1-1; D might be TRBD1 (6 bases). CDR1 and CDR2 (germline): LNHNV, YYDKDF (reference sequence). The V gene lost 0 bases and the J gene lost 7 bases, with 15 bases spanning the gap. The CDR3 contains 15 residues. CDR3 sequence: CATSRDGGGANEAFF. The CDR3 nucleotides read TGTGCCACCAGCAGAGATGGCGGGGGCGCGAATGAAGCTTTCTTT.

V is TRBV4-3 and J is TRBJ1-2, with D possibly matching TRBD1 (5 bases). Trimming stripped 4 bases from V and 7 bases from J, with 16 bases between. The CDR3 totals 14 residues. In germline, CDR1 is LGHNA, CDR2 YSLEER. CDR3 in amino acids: CASSRGGDGSGYTF. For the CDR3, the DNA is TGCGCCAGCAGCCGCGGGGGGGACGGGAGTGGCTACACCTTC.

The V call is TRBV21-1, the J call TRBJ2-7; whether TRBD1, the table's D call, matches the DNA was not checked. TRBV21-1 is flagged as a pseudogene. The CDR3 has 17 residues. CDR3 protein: CASSKKRFYGRVREQYF. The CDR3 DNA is TGTGCCAGCAGCAAAAAAAGGTTTTATGGCAGGGTTCGGGAGCAGTACTTC.

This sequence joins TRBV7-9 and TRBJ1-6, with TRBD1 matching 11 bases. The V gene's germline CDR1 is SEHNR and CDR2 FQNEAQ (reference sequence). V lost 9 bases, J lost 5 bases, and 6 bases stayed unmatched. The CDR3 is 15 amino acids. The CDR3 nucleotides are TGTGCCAGTCATGGACAGGGGGCAAATAATTCACCCCTCCACTTT. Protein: CASHGQGANNSPLHF.

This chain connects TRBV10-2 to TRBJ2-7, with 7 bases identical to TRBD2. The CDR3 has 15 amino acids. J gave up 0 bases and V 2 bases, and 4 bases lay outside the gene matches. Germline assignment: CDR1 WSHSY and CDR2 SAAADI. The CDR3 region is CASSEVGGDSYEQYF. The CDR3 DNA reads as TGCGCCAGCAGTGAGGTGGGGGGGGACTCCTACGAGCAGTACTTC.

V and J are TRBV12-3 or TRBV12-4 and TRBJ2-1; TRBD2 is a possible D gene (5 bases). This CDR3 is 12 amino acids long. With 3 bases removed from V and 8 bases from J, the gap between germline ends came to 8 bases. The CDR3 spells CASSLSGYEQFF. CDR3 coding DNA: TGTGCCAGCAGTTTGTCGGGGTATGAGCAGTTCTTC.

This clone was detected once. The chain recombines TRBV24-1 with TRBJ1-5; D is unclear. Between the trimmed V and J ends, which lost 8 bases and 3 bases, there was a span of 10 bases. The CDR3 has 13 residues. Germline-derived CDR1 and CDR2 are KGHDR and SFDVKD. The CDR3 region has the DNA TGTGCCACCACGAACGGAGTCAATCAGCCCCAGCATTTT. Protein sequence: CATTNGVNQPQHF.

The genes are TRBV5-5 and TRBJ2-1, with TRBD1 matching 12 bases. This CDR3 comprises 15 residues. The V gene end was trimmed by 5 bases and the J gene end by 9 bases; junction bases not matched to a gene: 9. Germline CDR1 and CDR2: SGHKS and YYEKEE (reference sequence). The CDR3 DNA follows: TGTGCCAGCAGGGACGGGACAGGGGGCGCGGGTGAGCAGTTCTTC. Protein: CASRDGTGGAGEQFF.

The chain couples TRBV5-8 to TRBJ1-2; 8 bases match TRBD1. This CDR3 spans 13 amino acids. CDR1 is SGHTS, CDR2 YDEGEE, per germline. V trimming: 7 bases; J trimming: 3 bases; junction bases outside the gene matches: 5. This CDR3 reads CASVTGGHYGYTF. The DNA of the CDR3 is TGTGCCAGCGTAACAGGGGGGCACTATGGCTACACCTTC.

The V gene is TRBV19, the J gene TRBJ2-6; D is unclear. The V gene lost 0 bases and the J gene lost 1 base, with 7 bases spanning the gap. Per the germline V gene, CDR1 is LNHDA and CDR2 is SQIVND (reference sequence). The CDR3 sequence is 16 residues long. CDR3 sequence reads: CASSIEQLSGANVLTF. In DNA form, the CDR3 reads TGTGCCAGTAGTATAGAACAGCTATCTGGGGCCAACGTCCTGACTTTC.

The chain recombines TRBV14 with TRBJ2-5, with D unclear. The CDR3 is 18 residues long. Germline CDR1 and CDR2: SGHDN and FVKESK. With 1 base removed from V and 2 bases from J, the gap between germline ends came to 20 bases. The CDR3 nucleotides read TGTGCCAGCAGCCAAGGACTGTACACGGTGGGTGGGCAAGAGACCCAGTACTTC. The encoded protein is CASSQGLYTVGGQETQYF.

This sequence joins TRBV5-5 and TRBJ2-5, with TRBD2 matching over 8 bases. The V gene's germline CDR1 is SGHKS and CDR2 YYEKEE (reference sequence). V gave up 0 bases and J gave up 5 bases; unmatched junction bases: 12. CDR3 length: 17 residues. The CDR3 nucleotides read TGTGCCAGCAGCTTGGCCAGCCTAGCGGGTGCGGGTGAGACCCAGTACTTC. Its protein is CASSLASLAGAGETQYF. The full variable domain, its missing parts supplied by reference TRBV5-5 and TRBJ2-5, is DAGVTQSPTHLIKTRGQQVTLRCSPISGHKSVSWYQQVLGQGPQFIFQYYEKEERGRGNFPDRFSARQFPNYSSELNVNALLLGDSALYLCASSLASLAGAGETQYFGPGTRLLVL.

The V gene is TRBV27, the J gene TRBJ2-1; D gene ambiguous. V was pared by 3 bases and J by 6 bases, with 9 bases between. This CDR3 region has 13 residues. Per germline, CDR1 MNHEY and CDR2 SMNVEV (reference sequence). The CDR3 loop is CASSFRISNEQFF. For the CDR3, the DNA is TGTGCCAGCAGTTTCCGTATATCCAATGAGCAGTTCTTC.

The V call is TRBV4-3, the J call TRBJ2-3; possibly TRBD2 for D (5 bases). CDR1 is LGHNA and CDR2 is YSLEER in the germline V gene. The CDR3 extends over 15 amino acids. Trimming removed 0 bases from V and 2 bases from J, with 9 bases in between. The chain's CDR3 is CASSQDREITDTQYF. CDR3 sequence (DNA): TGCGCCAGCAGCCAAGATAGGGAGATCACAGATACGCAGTATTTT.

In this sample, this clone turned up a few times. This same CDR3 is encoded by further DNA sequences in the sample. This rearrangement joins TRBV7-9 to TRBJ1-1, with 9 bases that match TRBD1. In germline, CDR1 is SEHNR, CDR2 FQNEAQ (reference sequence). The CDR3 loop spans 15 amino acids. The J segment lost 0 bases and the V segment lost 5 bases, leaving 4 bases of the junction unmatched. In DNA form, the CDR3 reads TGTGCCAGCAGCCCAAGGGACAGGGTGAACACTGAAGCTTTCTTT. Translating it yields CASSPRDRVNTEAFF.

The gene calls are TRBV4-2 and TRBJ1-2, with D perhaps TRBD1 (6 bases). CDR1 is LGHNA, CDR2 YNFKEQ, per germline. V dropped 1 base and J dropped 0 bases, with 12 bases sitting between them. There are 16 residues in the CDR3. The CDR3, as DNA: TGTGCCAGCAGCCAAGGAAGGGGGATCCCTAACTATGGCTACACCTTC. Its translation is CASSQGRGIPNYGYTF.